This T cell receptor (beta chain) was found in a study of shared clonotypes between healthy human individuals. V shed 3 bases, J shed 6 bases, and the junction held 1 base outside the gene matches. The CDR3 totals 14 residues. The V gene's germline CDR1 is SEHNR and CDR2 FQNEAQ (reference sequence). Only Caucasian adults living in Nashville, Tennessee made up the donor group. The method was immunoSEQ multiplex PCR; TCRdb's version includes in-frame clones alone and lacks a portion of them. The sample includes 470,000 or so clones, 81% of them seen just once. This clone was recorded at least ten times.

The source of this sequence is a middle-aged woman in good health. Some clones in this sample may be carry-over from other donors' samples. This chain joins TRBV7-9 and TRBJ2-2, with TRBD1 matching 10 bases. Sequencing was performed on PBMCs. The CDR3 spells CASSLGTGAGELFF. CDR3 sequence (DNA): TGTGCCAGCAGCTTGGGGACAGGGGCCGGGGAGCTGTTTTTT.